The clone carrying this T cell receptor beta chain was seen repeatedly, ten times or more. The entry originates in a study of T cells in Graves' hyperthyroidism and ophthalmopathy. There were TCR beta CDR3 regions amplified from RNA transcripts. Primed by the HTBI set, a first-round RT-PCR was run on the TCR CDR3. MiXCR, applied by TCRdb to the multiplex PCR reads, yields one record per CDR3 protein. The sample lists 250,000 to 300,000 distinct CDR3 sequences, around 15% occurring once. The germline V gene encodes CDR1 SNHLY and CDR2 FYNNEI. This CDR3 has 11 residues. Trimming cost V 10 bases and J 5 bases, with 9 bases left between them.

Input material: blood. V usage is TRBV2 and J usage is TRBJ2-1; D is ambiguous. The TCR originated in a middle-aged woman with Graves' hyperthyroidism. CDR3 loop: CATSFHNEQFF. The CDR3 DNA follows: TGTGCCACCTCCTTTCACAATGAGCAGTTCTTC. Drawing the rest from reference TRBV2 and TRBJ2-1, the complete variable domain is EPEVTQTPSHQVTQMGQEVILRCVPISNHLYFYWYRQILGQKVEFLVSFYNNEISEKSEIFDDQFSVERPDGSNFTLKIRSTKLEDSAMYFCATSFHNEQFFGPGTRLTVL.